Each of the 22 T cell receptor beta chains below was sequenced from the same sample in a study of blood T cell repertoires in COVID-19. The table came from immunoSEQ multiplex PCR; TCRdb's copy has only in-frame clones and leaves some out. Of over 150,000 clones in the sample, 75% to 85% were seen once. Sequenced: peripheral blood. The receptor set was obtained from a human donor in a cohort sampled during active COVID-19.

This chain's CDR3 is CASSDGHLNTEAFF. The CDR3, as DNA: TGTGCCAGCTCAGACGGACACCTGAACACTGAAGCTTTCTTT. This rearrangement joins TRBV18 to TRBJ1-1; TRBD1 is a possible D gene (5 bases). The CDR3 covers 14 residues. V lost 5 bases to trimming and J lost 0 bases, with 10 bases between them. Germline CDR1 KGHSH, CDR2 LQKENI.

This clone was seen only a few times. V gene TRBV4-1 combines with J gene TRBJ2-5; 7 bases line up with TRBD1. The CDR3 is 15 residues long. Looked up from germline, CDR1 is MGHRA and CDR2 is YSYEKL. J gave up 7 bases and V 0 bases, and 8 bases lay outside the gene matches. CDR3 DNA sequence: TGCGCCAGCAGCCAAGAGGGGACAGCTCGGGGGACCCAGTACTTC. Its translation is CASSQEGTARGTQYF.

This clone has a single count. The chain is built from TRBV2 and TRBJ1-2; D gene ambiguous. Germline V lookup: CDR1 SNHLY, CDR2 FYNNEI. There are 14 residues in the CDR3. V was cut by 0 bases and J by 7 bases, with 12 bases left in between. In DNA, the CDR3 is TGTGCCAGCAGTGAAGCTTTGAGGCGGGGTGGCTACACCTTC. This gives the protein CASSEALRRGGYTF.

The genes are TRBV5-4 and TRBJ2-2; D ambiguous. The CDR3 has 13 residues. V lost 4 bases to trimming and J lost 6 bases, with 10 bases between them. Germline V gives CDR1 SGHNT, CDR2 YYREEE (reference sequence). The CDR3 DNA sequence: TGTGCCAGCAGCCACTCCATGGCCGGGGAGCTGTTTTTT. Its translation: CASSHSMAGELFF.

The rearrangement joins TRBV5-5 to TRBJ2-7; 8 bases fit TRBD1. Germline V gene lookup returns CDR1 SGHKS and CDR2 YYEKEE (reference sequence). There are 15 residues in the CDR3. Trimming cost V 3 bases and J 2 bases; bases outside gene matches: 7. The chain's CDR3 is CASSWGTGDTYEQYF. The CDR3, as DNA: TGTGCCAGCAGCTGGGGGACAGGTGATACCTACGAGCAGTACTTC.

The count of this clone is one. V gene TRBV30 combines with J gene TRBJ1-5, with D perhaps matching TRBD1 (6 bases). There are 13 residues in the CDR3. The V end lost 2 bases, the J end lost 5 bases, and 10 bases lay between the germline ends. Germline CDR1 is GTSNPN and CDR2 is SVGIG (reference sequence). The CDR3 coding sequence is TGTGCCTGGAGTATTCACAGGGATCAGCCCCAGCATTTT. This gives the protein CAWSIHRDQPQHF.

The chain employs TRBV5-4 and TRBJ2-3, with D unclear. CDR3 length: 13 residues. V was shortened by 1 base and J by 3 bases, with 6 bases between the two germline ends. Germline V gene data show CDR1 as SGHNT and CDR2 as YYREEE (reference sequence). The CDR3 sequence is CASSLFQTDTQYF. The CDR3 DNA sequence: TGTGCCAGCAGCTTGTTTCAGACAGATACGCAGTATTTT.

The chain couples TRBV6-5 to TRBJ2-1, with D perhaps matching TRBD2 (6 bases). Germline CDR1 and CDR2: MNHEY and SVGAGI. CDR3 length: 15 residues. V was pared by 2 bases and J by 0 bases, with 8 bases between. The CDR3: CASSYGGSSYNEQFF. CDR3 nucleotides: TGTGCCAGCAGTTACGGGGGGAGCTCCTACAATGAGCAGTTCTTC.

The chain has TRBV5-1 and TRBJ2-5; 10 bases align to TRBD2. The germline gives CDR1 SGHRS, CDR2 YFSETQ. The length of the CDR3 is 17 residues. The trim removed 4 bases at V and 2 bases at J, leaving 11 bases unmatched. In DNA, the CDR3 is TGCGCCAGCAGCCCCTTGCCCTCTAGCGGGAGACAAGAGACCCAGTACTTC. The encoded protein is CASSPLPSSGRQETQYF.

V gene TRBV19 combines with J gene TRBJ2-5; maybe TRBD1 (6 bases). Germline CDR1 and CDR2: LNHDA and SQIVND (reference sequence). Trimming pared 3 bases from V and 1 base from J, leaving 15 bases between. The CDR3 is 16 residues long. Here the CDR3 reads CASSMRTGTPQETQYF. CDR3 in DNA: TGTGCCAGTAGTATGAGGACCGGGACACCCCAAGAGACCCAGTACTTC.

The chain couples TRBV7-8 to TRBJ2-1; 13 nucleotides align to TRBD2. This CDR3 region has 14 residues. The V gene's germline CDR1 is SGHVS and CDR2 FQNEAQ. The junction had 3 bases not matched to a gene; V was cut back by 6 bases and J by 7 bases. The CDR3 DNA reads TGTGCCAGCAGGGGACTAGCGGGACTAAATGAGCAGTTCTTC. Translating it yields CASRGLAGLNEQFF.

V gene TRBV25-1 combines with J gene TRBJ2-1; 15 nucleotides agree with TRBD2. V shed 4 bases and J 6 bases; nucleotides not matched to a gene: 4. The germline gives CDR1 MGHDK, CDR2 SYGVNS. The CDR3 runs to 16 residues. The CDR3 sequence is CASSVQGLAGGNEQFF. The CDR3, as DNA: TGTGCCAGCAGTGTTCAGGGACTAGCGGGGGGCAATGAGCAGTTCTTC.

Turning to this clone: Different DNA sequences within this sample yield the same CDR3. This rearrangement joins TRBV5-1 to TRBJ2-2, with D perhaps matching TRBD2 (5 bases). The CDR3 totals 15 residues. The V and J ends lost 2 bases and 1 base respectively, with 9 bases between them. Germline V gene data show CDR1 as SGHRS and CDR2 as YFSETQ. CDR3 sequence reads: CASSLSGRNTGELFF. CDR3 sequence (DNA): TGCGCCAGCAGCTTAAGCGGCAGGAACACCGGGGAGCTGTTTTTT.

The chain is built from TRBV27 and TRBJ2-7, with TRBD2 matching 13 bases. The CDR3 has 17 residues. The trim removed 8 bases at V and 0 bases at J, leaving 10 bases unmatched. Germline values: CDR1 MNHEY, CDR2 SMNVEV (reference sequence). The CDR3 here is CASRTSGRGLSSYEQYF. DNA of the CDR3: TGTGCCAGCCGCACTAGCGGGAGGGGCCTTAGCTCCTACGAGCAGTACTTC.

This clone was detected ten times or more. V usage is TRBV5-1 and J usage is TRBJ1-1, with D unresolved. The V gene's germline CDR1 is SGHRS and CDR2 YFSETQ. V lost 6 bases, J lost 4 bases, and 13 bases lay in between. There are 13 residues in the CDR3. The chain's CDR3 is CASTSASGTEAFF. CDR3 nucleotides: TGCGCCAGCACTTCCGCCTCCGGCACTGAAGCTTTCTTT.

This chain's CDR3 is CASSDSQTLTNEQFF. The CDR3, as DNA: TGTGCCAGCAGTGACTCCCAAACTCTTACGAATGAGCAGTTCTTC. V usage is TRBV6-4 and J usage is TRBJ2-1; D is uncertain. V was cut by 0 bases and J by 7 bases, with 13 bases left in between. The CDR3 extends over 15 amino acids. The germline CDR1 and CDR2 sequences are MRHNA and SNTAGT.

The V gene is TRBV7-9, the J gene TRBJ2-7, with 11 bases matching TRBD1. The V segment lost 5 bases and the J segment 3 bases; nucleotides outside the gene matches: 3. CDR1 is SEHNR, CDR2 FQNEAQ, per germline (reference sequence). CDR3 length equals 14 residues. DNA for the CDR3: TGTGCCAGCAGCACGGACAGGGGGCACTACGAGCAGTACTTC. As protein: CASSTDRGHYEQYF. Full variable domain (missing parts from reference TRBV7-9 and TRBJ2-7): DTGVSQNPRHKITKRGQNVTFRCDPISEHNRLYWYRQTLGQGPEFLTYFQNEAQLEKSRLLSDRFSAERPKGSFSTLEIQRTEQGDSAMYLCASSTDRGHYEQYFGPGTRLTVT.

This chain joins TRBV7-8 and TRBJ2-1; D is perhaps TRBD2 (5 bases). The CDR3 spans 15 residues. Germline CDR1 SGHVS, CDR2 FQNEAQ. V shed 5 bases and J shed 0 bases, with 11 bases lying between them. For the CDR3, the DNA is TGTGCCAGCAGCCCAAAGCGGATCTCCTACAATGAGCAGTTCTTC. As protein: CASSPKRISYNEQFF.

V usage is TRBV5-4 and J usage is TRBJ2-1, with 10 bases aligning to TRBD2. With 0 bases clipped from V and 5 bases from J, the junction kept 11 bases outside the gene matches. Germline V lookup: CDR1 SGHNT, CDR2 YYREEE (reference sequence). This CDR3 has 18 amino acids. The CDR3: CASSLVRSRTSGNNEQFF. In DNA, the CDR3 is TGTGCCAGCAGCTTGGTGCGATCGCGGACTAGCGGAAACAATGAGCAGTTCTTC.

The genes are TRBV23-1 and TRBJ1-5; 7 nucleotides match TRBD1. TRBV23-1 belongs to the ORF category, with a function that is uncertain. This CDR3 is 22 amino acids long. The J segment lost 3 bases and the V segment lost 0 bases, leaving 23 bases of the junction unmatched. The CDR3 region is CASSQSPRYMWRGQISNQPQHF. In nucleotides, the CDR3 is TGCGCCAGCAGTCAATCCCCCCGTTACATGTGGCGGGGACAGATTTCCAATCAGCCCCAGCATTTT.

In its sample, this clone was seen a few times. This chain connects TRBV5-5 to TRBJ2-2, with D maybe TRBD2 (6 bases). The CDR3 sequence is 16 residues long. Germline CDR1 and CDR2: SGHKS and YYEKEE (reference sequence). V was clipped by 0 bases and J by 0 bases, with 9 bases between them. The DNA for the CDR3 is TGTGCCAGCAGCTTGGGGCTAGCGCCGAACACCGGGGAGCTGTTTTTT. This translates into CASSLGLAPNTGELFF.

V is TRBV7-9 and J is TRBJ2-5; the D is unclear. Germline CDR1 reads SEHNR; CDR2 reads FQNEAQ (reference sequence). Trimming stripped 0 bases from V and 4 bases from J, with 9 bases between. The CDR3 sequence is 14 residues long. The CDR3 spells CASSLAQRRETQYF. The CDR3 DNA reads as TGTGCCAGCAGCTTAGCGCAGCGTCGAGAGACCCAGTACTTC.